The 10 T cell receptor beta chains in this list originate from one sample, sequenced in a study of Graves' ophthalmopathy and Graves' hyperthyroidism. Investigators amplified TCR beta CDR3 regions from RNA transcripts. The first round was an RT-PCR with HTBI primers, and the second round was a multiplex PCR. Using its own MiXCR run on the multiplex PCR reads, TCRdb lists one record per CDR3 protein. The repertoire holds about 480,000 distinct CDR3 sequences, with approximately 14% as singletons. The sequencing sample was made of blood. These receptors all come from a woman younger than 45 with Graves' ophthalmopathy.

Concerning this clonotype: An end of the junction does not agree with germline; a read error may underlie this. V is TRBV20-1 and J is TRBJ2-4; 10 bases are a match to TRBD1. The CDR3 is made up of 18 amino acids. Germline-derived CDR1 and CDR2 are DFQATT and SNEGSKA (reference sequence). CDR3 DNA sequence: TGCAGTGCCCGGGACTCCGGGACAGGGGTTTCGACCAAAAACATTAAGTACTTC. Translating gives CSARDSGTGVSTKNIKYF.

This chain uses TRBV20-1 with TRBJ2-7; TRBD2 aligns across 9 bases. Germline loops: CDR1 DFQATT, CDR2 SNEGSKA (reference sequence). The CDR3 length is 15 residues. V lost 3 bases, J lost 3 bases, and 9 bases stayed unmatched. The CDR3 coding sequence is TGCAGTGCTAGTCCCCCAGCTAGCGGGATCTACGAGCAGTACTTC. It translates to CSASPPASGIYEQYF.

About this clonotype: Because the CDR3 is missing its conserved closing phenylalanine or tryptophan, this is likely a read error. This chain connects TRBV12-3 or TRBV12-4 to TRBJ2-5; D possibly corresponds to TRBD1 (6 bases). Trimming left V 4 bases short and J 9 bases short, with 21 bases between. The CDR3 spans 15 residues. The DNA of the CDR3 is TGTGCCAGCAGTTCGTGGGCAGGGGTGAAGCAGTCCCAGTACTGC. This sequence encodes CASSSWAGVKQSQYC.

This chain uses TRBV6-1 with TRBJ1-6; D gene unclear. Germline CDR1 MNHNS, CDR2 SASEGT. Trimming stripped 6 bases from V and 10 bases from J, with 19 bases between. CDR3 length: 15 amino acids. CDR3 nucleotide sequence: TGTGCCAGCAGCGACCGGGTCACGGTAGGCTCACCCCTCCACTTT. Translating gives CASSDRVTVGSPLHF.

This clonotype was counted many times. CDR3 region: CASSLRDRSDTEAFF. CDR3 bases: TGTGCCAGCAGCTTGAGGGACAGGTCGGACACTGAAGCTTTCTTT. The V call is TRBV7-9, the J call TRBJ1-1; 8 nucleotides align to TRBD1. The junction had 6 bases not matched to a gene; V was cut back by 3 bases and J by 3 bases. The CDR3 runs to 15 residues. Looked up from germline, CDR1 is SEHNR and CDR2 is FQNEAQ (reference sequence).

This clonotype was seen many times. CDR3 in DNA: TGCGCCAGCAGCCACCCTAGGCTGGCAGGGGTGGAGACCCAGTACTTC. This sequence encodes CASSHPRLAGVETQYF. The chain uses TRBV4-1 and TRBJ2-5, with TRBD1 as a possible D gene (6 bases). The CDR3 runs 16 residues. Between the trimmed V and J ends, which lost 3 bases and 5 bases, there was a span of 19 bases. Germline V gene data show CDR1 as MGHRA and CDR2 as YSYEKL.

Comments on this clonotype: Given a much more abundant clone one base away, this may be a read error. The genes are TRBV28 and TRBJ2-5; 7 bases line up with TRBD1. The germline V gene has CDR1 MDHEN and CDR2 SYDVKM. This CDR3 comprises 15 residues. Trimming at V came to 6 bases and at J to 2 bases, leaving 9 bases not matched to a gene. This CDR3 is CASRARGPTQETQYF. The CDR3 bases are TGTGCCAGCAGAGCAAGGGGGCCAACTCAAGAGACCCAGTACTTC. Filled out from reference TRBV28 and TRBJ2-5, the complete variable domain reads DVKVTQSSRYLVKRTGEKVFLECVQDMDHENMFWYRQDPGLGLRLIYFSYDVKMKEKGDIPEGYSVSREKKERFSLILESASTNQTSMYLCASRARGPTQETQYFGPGTRLLVL.

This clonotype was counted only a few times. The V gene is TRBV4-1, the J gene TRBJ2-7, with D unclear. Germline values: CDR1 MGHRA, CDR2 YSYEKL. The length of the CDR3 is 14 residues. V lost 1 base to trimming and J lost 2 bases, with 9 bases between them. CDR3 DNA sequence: TGCGCCAGCAGCCAAGGATCCTTCCCCTACGAGCAGTACTTC. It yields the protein CASSQGSFPYEQYF.

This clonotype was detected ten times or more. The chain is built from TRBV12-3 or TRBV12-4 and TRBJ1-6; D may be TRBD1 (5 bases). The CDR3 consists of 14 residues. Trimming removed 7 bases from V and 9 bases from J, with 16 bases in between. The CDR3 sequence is CASTDGGRSSPLHF. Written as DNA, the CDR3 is TGTGCCAGCACCGATGGGGGTAGAAGTTCACCCCTCCACTTT.

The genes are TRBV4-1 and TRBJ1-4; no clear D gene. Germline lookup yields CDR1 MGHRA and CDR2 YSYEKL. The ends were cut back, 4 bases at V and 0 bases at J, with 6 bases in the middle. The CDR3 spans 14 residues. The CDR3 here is CASSLYATNEKLFF. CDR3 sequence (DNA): TGCGCCAGCAGCCTATACGCAACTAATGAAAAACTGTTTTTT.